The 2 T cell receptor beta chains below were found in one sample sequenced in a study of regulatory T cells in long-lasting Graves disease. Arm-PCR with iRepertoire HTBI primers amplified the CDR3 regions for these TCR beta libraries. TCRdb fed the multiplex PCR reads into MiXCR, producing one record per CDR3 protein. The profile shows 300,000 to 400,000 distinct CDR3 sequences, more than 15% of them singletons. The time point was: newly diagnosed GD, antithyroid drugs for less than 3 months. RNA from PBMCs was the source of the TCR library. The sample was peripheral blood mononuclear cells (PBMCs), taken at new diagnosis, from a patient treated with antithyroid drugs. The receptors were sampled from a female donor with Graves disease.

The rearrangement uses TRBV2 and TRBJ2-7; TRBD2 matches 11 bases. From germline, CDR1 is SNHLY and CDR2 FYNNEI. The trim removed 6 bases at V and 6 bases at J, leaving 4 bases unmatched. This CDR3 spans 13 amino acids. CDR3 in DNA: TGTGCCAGCAGGGGGACTAGCGGAGCCGAGCAGTACTTC. Protein product: CASRGTSGAEQYF.

As regards this clonotype: This may come from a read error, since a much larger clone is one base off. V gene TRBV2 combines with J gene TRBJ2-1, with TRBD2 matching 9 bases. Per the germline V gene, CDR1 is SNHLY and CDR2 is FYNNEI. The CDR3 covers 14 residues. The CDR3 DNA sequence: TGTGCCAGCGGTGATTTAGCGGGAGTAAACGAGCAGTTCTTC. As protein: CASGDLAGVNEQFF.